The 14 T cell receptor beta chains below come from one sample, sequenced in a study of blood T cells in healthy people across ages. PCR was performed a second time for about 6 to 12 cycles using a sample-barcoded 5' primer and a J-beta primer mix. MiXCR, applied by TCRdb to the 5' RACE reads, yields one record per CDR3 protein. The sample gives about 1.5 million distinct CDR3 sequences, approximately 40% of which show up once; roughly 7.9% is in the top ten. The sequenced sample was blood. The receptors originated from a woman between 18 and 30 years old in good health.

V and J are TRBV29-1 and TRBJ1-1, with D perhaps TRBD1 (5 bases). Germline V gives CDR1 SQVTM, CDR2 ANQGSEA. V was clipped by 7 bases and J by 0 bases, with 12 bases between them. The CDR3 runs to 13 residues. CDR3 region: CSGKGRLNTEAFF. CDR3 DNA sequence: TGCAGCGGGAAGGGACGTCTGAACACTGAAGCTTTCTTT.

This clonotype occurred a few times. The CDR3 here is CASSTHPGTASYEQYF. The CDR3 coding sequence is TGCGCCAGCAGCACGCACCCCGGGACAGCCTCCTACGAGCAGTACTTC. V usage is TRBV5-1 and J usage is TRBJ2-7; 7 nucleotides align to TRBD1. The CDR3 is 16 amino acids. Germline CDR1 SGHRS, CDR2 YFSETQ. V shed 4 bases and J 0 bases; nucleotides not matched to a gene: 10.

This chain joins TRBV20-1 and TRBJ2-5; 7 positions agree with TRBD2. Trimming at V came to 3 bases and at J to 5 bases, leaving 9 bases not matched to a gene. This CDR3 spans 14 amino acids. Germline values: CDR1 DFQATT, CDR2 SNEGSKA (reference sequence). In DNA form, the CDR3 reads TGCAGTGCTAGCGGCGGGGGTGGAGGTGAGACCCAGTACTTC. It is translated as CSASGGGGGETQYF.

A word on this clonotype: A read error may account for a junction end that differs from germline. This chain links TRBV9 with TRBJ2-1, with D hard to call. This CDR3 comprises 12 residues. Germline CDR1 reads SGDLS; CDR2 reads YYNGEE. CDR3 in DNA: TGTGCCAGCAGCGTCTCTGACAAGGAGCAGTTCTTC. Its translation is CASSVSDKEQFF.

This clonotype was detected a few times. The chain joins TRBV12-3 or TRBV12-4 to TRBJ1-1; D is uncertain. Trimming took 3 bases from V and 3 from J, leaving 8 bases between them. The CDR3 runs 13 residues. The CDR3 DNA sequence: TGTGCCAGCAGTTTGAAGGGATACACTGAAGCTTTCTTT. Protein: CASSLKGYTEAFF.

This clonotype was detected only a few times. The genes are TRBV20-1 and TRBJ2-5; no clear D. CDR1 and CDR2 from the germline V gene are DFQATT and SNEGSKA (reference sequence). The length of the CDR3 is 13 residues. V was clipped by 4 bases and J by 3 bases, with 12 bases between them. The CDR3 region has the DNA TGCAGTGCTAATGGAGCCGACGAAGAGACCCAGTACTTC. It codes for CSANGADEETQYF.

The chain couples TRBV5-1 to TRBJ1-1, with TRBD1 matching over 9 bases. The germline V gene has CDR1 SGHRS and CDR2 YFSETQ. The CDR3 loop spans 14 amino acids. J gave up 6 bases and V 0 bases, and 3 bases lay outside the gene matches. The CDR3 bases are TGCGCCAGCAGCTTGGGACAGGGGGTGGCTGAAGCTTTCTTT. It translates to CASSLGQGVAEAFF.

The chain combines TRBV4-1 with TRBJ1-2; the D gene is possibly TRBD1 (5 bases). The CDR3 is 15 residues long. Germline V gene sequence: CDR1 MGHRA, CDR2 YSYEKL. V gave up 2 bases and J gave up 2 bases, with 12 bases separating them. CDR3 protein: CASSQIMGRNYGYTF. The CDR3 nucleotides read TGCGCCAGCAGCCAAATAATGGGGCGCAACTATGGCTACACCTTC.

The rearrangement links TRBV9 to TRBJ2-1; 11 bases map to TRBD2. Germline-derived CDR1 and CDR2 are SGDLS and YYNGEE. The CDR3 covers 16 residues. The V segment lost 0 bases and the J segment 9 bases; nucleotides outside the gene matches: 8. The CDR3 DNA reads TGTGCCAGCAGCGTAGGAGTTAGCGGGGGGGCTAGTGAGCAGTTCTTC. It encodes CASSVGVSGGASEQFF.

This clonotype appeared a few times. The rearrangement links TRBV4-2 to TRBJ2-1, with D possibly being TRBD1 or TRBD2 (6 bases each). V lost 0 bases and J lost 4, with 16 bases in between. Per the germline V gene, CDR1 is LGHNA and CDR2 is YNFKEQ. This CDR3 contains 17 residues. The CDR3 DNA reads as TGTGCCAGCAGCCAAGAGCCCCCAGGGGACTTTTACAATGAGCAGTTCTTC. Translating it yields CASSQEPPGDFYNEQFF.

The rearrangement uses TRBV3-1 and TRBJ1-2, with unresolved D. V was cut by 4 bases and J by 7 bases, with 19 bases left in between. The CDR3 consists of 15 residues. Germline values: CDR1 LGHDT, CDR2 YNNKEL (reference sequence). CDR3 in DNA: TGTGCCAGCAGCCCTGGTTCCACGGGATTCGGTGGCTACACCTTC. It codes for CASSPGSTGFGGYTF.

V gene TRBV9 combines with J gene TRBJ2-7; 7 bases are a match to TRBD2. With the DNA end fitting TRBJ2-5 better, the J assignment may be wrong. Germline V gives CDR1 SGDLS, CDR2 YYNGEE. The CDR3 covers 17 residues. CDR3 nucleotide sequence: TGTGCCAGCAGCCCAAGCGGGGCCCTCCCACGAGTCGAGACCCAGTACTTC. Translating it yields CASSPSGALPRVETQYF.

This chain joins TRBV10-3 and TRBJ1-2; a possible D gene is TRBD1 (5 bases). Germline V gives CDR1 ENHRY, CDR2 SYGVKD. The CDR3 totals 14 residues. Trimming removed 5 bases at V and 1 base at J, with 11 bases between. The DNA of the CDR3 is TGTGCCATCAGTCAGAATGGGGGTAACTATGGCTACACCTTC. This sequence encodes CAISQNGGNYGYTF.

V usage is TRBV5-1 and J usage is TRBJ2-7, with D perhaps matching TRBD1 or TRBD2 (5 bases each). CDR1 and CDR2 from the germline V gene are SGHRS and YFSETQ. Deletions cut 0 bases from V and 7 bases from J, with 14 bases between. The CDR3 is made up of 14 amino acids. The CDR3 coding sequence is TGCGCCAGCAGCTTGGGAGGGACCTCGGGAGAGCAGTACTTC. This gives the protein CASSLGGTSGEQYF. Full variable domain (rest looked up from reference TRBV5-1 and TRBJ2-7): KAGVTQTPRYLIKTRGQQVTLSCSPISGHRSVSWYQQTPGQGLQFLFEYFSETQRNKGNFPGRFSGRQFSNSRSEMNVSTLELGDSALYLCASSLGGTSGEQYFGPGTRLTVT.